This T cell receptor beta chain came from a study of blood T cell repertoires in COVID-19. Study-level background: Acute and convalescent COVID-19 specimens originated in the United States, Italy and Spain.

Looked up from germline, CDR1 is SGHNT and CDR2 is YYREEE (reference sequence). This CDR3 spans 12 amino acids. Trimming stripped 0 bases from V and 8 bases from J, with 8 bases between. Profiling relied on immunoSEQ multiplex PCR, and the TCRdb table lists in-frame clones only, not all of them. Among hundreds of thousands of clones listed, over 75% were seen once. The sequenced sample consisted of PBMCs or T cells enriched from blood (not recorded which). The chain joins TRBV5-4 to TRBJ1-2, with unresolved D. The origin of this receptor is a young man who had recovered from COVID-19. The CDR3 region has the DNA TGTGCCAGCAGCTTGGAGGAGAGAGGCTACACCTTC. Translated, it gives CASSLEERGYTF. The variable domain in full, completed from reference TRBV5-4 and TRBJ1-2, reads ETGVTQSPTHLIKTRGQQVTLRCSSQSGHNTVSWYQQALGQGPQFIFQYYREEENGRGNFPPRFSGLQFPNYSSELNVNALELDDSALYLCASSLEERGYTFGSGTRLTVV.